This TCR beta chain was observed in a study of regulatory T cells in long-lasting Graves disease. iRepertoire HTBI primers and Arm-PCR of CDR3 regions built TCR beta libraries. TCRdb re-called the multiplex PCR reads with MiXCR, one entry per CDR3 protein. This sample has a few hundred thousand distinct CDR3 sequences; 16% occur once, and the top ten carry around 23%. Trimming left V 3 bases short and J 2 bases short, with 11 bases between. The CDR3 has 13 residues. CDR1 and CDR2 from the germline V gene are SQVTM and ANQGSEA. In this sample, this clonotype turned up many times. Documented time point: newly diagnosed GD, antithyroid drugs for less than 3 months. The TCR library was made from RNA that had been extracted from PBMCs in TRIzol. This same sample was also part of a study on T cells in Graves' hyperthyroidism and ophthalmopathy. This second study says: The hyperthyroidism patients had all been newly diagnosed, and their disease duration was under 2 months. Their ages ranged from 18 to 65 years. Blood also held most thyroid clonotypes expanded beyond 0.001. Model predictions of ophthalmopathy came a median approximately 6.8 months before onset.

The material sequenced was peripheral blood mononuclear cells (PBMCs), taken at new diagnosis, from a patient treated with antithyroid drugs. This chain connects TRBV29-1 to TRBJ2-7; perhaps TRBD1 as D (6 bases). The sequence was collected from a woman under 30 with Graves disease. Written as DNA, the CDR3 is TGCAGCGTTGAGGACAGTTTAACCTACGAGCAGTACTTC. Its protein is CSVEDSLTYEQYF.